At least ten counts were recorded for the clone carrying this T cell receptor (beta chain). Amplification yielded TCR beta CDR3 regions, with RNA transcripts as the source. HTBI primers were employed in a first-round RT-PCR of the TCR CDR3. TCRdb processed the multiplex PCR reads anew with MiXCR; each CDR3 protein has one entry. Of about 500,000 distinct CDR3 sequences listed, 15% to 20% are singletons. The data are from a study of T cells in Graves' hyperthyroidism and ophthalmopathy. The sample consisted of blood. This TCR was sampled from a woman aged 30 to 39 with Graves' ophthalmopathy.

Here the CDR3 DNA reads TGTGCCAGCAGTTTCCAGACAGGTTATTATGGCTACACCTTC. This translates into CASSFQTGYYGYTF. This sequence joins TRBV28 and TRBJ1-2, with D possibly matching TRBD1 (6 bases). CDR1 and CDR2 from the germline V gene are MDHEN and SYDVKM. The CDR3 extends over 14 amino acids. V lost 3 bases and J lost 5, with 13 bases in between.